This T cell receptor beta chain was documented in a study of T cell responses to AZD1222 COVID-19 vaccine. General observations from the study: Most donors were white British and more were female, and clonal diversity was possibly underestimated. As reported, nearly half of all spike-specific TCRs target variant regions that are unmutated.

This CDR3 is built from 15 residues. With 5 bases clipped from V and 10 bases from J, the junction kept 9 bases outside the gene matches. From germline, CDR1 is SEHNR and CDR2 FQNEAQ (reference sequence). Profiling relied on immunoSEQ multiplex PCR, and the TCRdb table lists in-frame clones only, not all of them. The profile shows more than 120,000 clones, approximately 94% of them singletons. Points on this clone: Its target is not known.

Sequencing was performed on peripheral blood, taken on day 0 of AZD1222 vaccination. The chain employs TRBV7-9 and TRBJ1-6; the match to TRBD1 covers 9 bases. The TCR originated in an adult in good health. In DNA form, the CDR3 reads TGTGCCAGCAGCCCGTTGGGACAGGGTGGATCACCCCTCCACTTT. The encoded protein is CASSPLGQGGSPLHF.